The 26 T cell receptor beta chains below were found in one sample sequenced in a study of regulatory T cells in long-lasting Graves disease. Time point: newly diagnosed GD, antithyroid drugs for less than 3 months. TCR sequences were obtained from RNA taken from PBMCs. TCR beta libraries were built with iRepertoire HTBI primers and Arm-PCR of CDR3 regions. TCRdb re-derived calls from the multiplex PCR reads in MiXCR, one entry per CDR3 protein. The sample shows around 500,000 distinct CDR3 sequences, around 13% of them seen only once. The data were also submitted as part of a second study, on T cells in Graves' hyperthyroidism and ophthalmopathy.

This material consisted of peripheral blood mononuclear cells (PBMCs), taken at new diagnosis, from a patient treated with antithyroid drugs. The receptors derive from a woman in her twenties or thirties with Graves disease.

This clonotype was counted at least ten times. V is TRBV20-1 and J is TRBJ2-3; 16 bases agree with TRBD2. Germline V lookup: CDR1 DFQATT, CDR2 SNEGSKA (reference sequence). The CDR3 has 18 amino acids. The V gene end was trimmed by 2 bases and the J gene end by 2 bases; junction bases not matched to a gene: 7. CDR3 nucleotide sequence: TGCAGTGCTAGACTGGGACTAGCGGGAGGGCCTATCACAGATACGCAGTATTTT. Translated: CSARLGLAGGPITDTQYF.

This clonotype appeared many times. V is TRBV28 and J is TRBJ2-1; 9 bases map to TRBD2. The CDR3 runs to 14 residues. Germline lookup yields CDR1 MDHEN and CDR2 SYDVKM. With V trimmed by 2 bases and J by 10 bases, 6 bases remained unmatched. In DNA, the CDR3 is TGTGCCAGCAGTTTACTAGCGGGGTCAGGGGAGCAGTTCTTC. Translated: CASSLLAGSGEQFF. The variable domain in full, with the rest retrieved from reference TRBV28 and TRBJ2-1, is DVKVTQSSRYLVKRTGEKVFLECVQDMDHENMFWYRQDPGLGLRLIYFSYDVKMKEKGDIPEGYSVSREKKERFSLILESASTNQTSMYLCASSLLAGSGEQFFGPGTRLTVL.

This clonotype appeared many times. The chain recombines TRBV2 with TRBJ2-3; weak D call: TRBD2 (6 bases). Germline lookup yields CDR1 SNHLY and CDR2 FYNNEI. V was trimmed by 10 bases and J by 0 bases, leaving 17 bases between them. This CDR3 is 15 amino acids long. CDR3 region: CATKGQRASTDTQYF. The CDR3 DNA sequence: TGTGCCACCAAAGGCCAGCGGGCCAGCACAGATACGCAGTATTTT.

The chain couples TRBV24-1 to TRBJ2-7; TRBD2 might be the D (6 bases). With 4 bases removed from V and 4 bases from J, the gap between germline ends came to 16 bases. The CDR3 consists of 15 residues. Germline V gene sequence: CDR1 KGHDR, CDR2 SFDVKD. The CDR3: CATSDPRDGGYEQYF. The DNA for the CDR3 is TGTGCCACCAGTGACCCGCGGGACGGGGGATACGAGCAGTACTTC.

This clonotype was recorded at least ten times. DNA of the CDR3: TGTGCCAGCAGCTTGACCGGGACAGGGTCCTACGAGCAGTACTTC. Amino acids: CASSLTGTGSYEQYF. The V gene is TRBV7-9, the J gene TRBJ2-7; 9 bases agree with TRBD1. From germline, CDR1 is SEHNR and CDR2 FQNEAQ (reference sequence). The J segment lost 1 base and the V segment lost 3 bases, leaving 4 bases of the junction unmatched. The CDR3 is 15 amino acids.

V usage is TRBV9 and J usage is TRBJ2-1, with D tentatively TRBD2 (5 bases). The germline V and J ends were trimmed by 3 bases and 3 bases, with 25 bases remaining between them. The CDR3 runs 19 residues. Germline V CDR1 and CDR2: SGDLS, YYNGEE. DNA for the CDR3: TGTGCCAGCAGCGCGGGCCCGGAGCGGAGGAGGTCCCTCTACAATGAGCAGTTCTTC. This sequence encodes CASSAGPERRRSLYNEQFF.

This clonotype was seen at least ten times. V and J are TRBV9 and TRBJ1-1, with D unresolved. Germline CDR1 reads SGDLS; CDR2 reads YYNGEE. The germline V and J ends were trimmed by 4 bases and 3 bases, with 22 bases remaining between them. CDR3 length: 17 residues. The CDR3 DNA sequence: TGTGCCAGCAGCAAAGTCGAAGCCAGGATGGGGTACACTGAAGCTTTCTTT. It encodes CASSKVEARMGYTEAFF.

This clonotype was seen ten or more times. V gene TRBV20-1 combines with J gene TRBJ2-1, with TRBD2 matching over 7 bases. The V gene's germline CDR1 is DFQATT and CDR2 SNEGSKA (reference sequence). V lost 2 bases and J lost 5; bases outside the gene matches: 12. The CDR3 is 16 residues long. The CDR3 DNA reads as TGCAGTGCTAGACCCCACACCGGGACTACAGACAATGAGCAGTTCTTC. It codes for CSARPHTGTTDNEQFF.

Ten or more counts support this clonotype. The chain recombines TRBV9 with TRBJ1-6; D gene unclear. Between the trimmed V and J ends, which lost 0 bases and 6 bases, there was a span of 7 bases. Per germline, CDR1 SGDLS and CDR2 YYNGEE. CDR3 length equals 14 residues. CDR3 in amino acids: CASSVESANSPLHF. For the CDR3, the DNA is TGTGCCAGCAGCGTAGAGTCCGCTAATTCACCCCTCCACTTT.

This clonotype was seen ten or more times. The V call is TRBV10-3, the J call TRBJ2-7, with a tentative D call TRBD2 (6 bases). This CDR3 has 14 residues. Per germline, CDR1 ENHRY and CDR2 SYGVKD. V was clipped by 6 bases and J by 1 base, with 13 bases between them. In DNA, the CDR3 is TGTGCCATCAGGCCGGGACTTAGGTCCTACGAGCAGTACTTC. It specifies CAIRPGLRSYEQYF.

Turning to this clonotype: This may arise from a read error, as a much more abundant clone is one base away. The chain has TRBV6-5 and TRBJ2-7, with D perhaps TRBD1 (5 bases). Trimming removed 2 bases at V and 6 bases at J, with 14 bases between. This CDR3 contains 14 residues. CDR1 and CDR2 (germline): MNHEY, SVGAGI. CDR3 region: CASSYRTQNCEQYF. The CDR3 DNA follows: TGTGCCAGCAGTTACCGGACACAGAACTGCGAGCAGTACTTC.

Comment on this clonotype: A much bigger clone sits one base away, suggesting this may be a read error. The CDR3 loop reads CASSPPISYEQHF. The CDR3 DNA is TGTGCCAGCTCACCTCCAATCTCCTACGAGCAGCACTTC. The V and J genes are TRBV18 and TRBJ2-7; D remains ambiguous. The CDR3 is 13 amino acids. CDR1 is KGHSH and CDR2 is LQKENI in the germline V gene. The full variable domain, in which reference TRBV18 and TRBJ2-7 provide the parts outside the CDR3, is NAGVMQNPRHLVRRRGQEARLRCSPMKGHSHVYWYRQLPEEGLKFMVYLQKENIIDESGMPKERFSAEFPKEGPSILRIQQVVRGDSAAYFCASSPPISYEQHFGPGTRLTVT.

The sample holds a few counts of this clonotype. It is likely a read error, because the conserved phenylalanine at the end of the CDR3 is missing. This chain links TRBV27 with TRBJ2-1; D might be TRBD2 (6 bases). Germline CDR1 is MNHEY and CDR2 is SMNVEV (reference sequence). The CDR3 runs to 14 residues. Trimming pared 3 bases from V and 0 bases from J, leaving 6 bases between. CDR3 bases: TGTGCCAGCAGTTTGGGGGGCTCCTACAATGAGCAGTTCTCC. This gives the protein CASSLGGSYNEQFS.

There are many counts of this clonotype. The rearrangement links TRBV3-1 to TRBJ1-2; no clear D. Germline CDR1 reads LGHDT; CDR2 reads YNNKEL (reference sequence). V was clipped by 0 bases and J by 8 bases, with 7 bases between them. The CDR3 sequence is 12 residues long. This chain's CDR3 is CASSQETRGYTF. For the CDR3, the DNA is TGTGCCAGCAGCCAAGAAACCCGGGGCTACACCTTC.

In the case of this clonotype: Since a much larger clone is just one base distant, this may be a read error. V gene TRBV29-1 combines with J gene TRBJ2-7, with D unresolved. V gave up 8 bases and J gave up 0 bases, with 14 bases separating them. This CDR3 has 13 amino acids. Germline V gene lookup returns CDR1 SQVTM and CDR2 ANQGSEA. The CDR3 DNA is TGCAGCACTCTTGATGACCACTCCTACGAGCAGTACTTC. Protein product: CSTLDDHSYEQYF.

This clonotype was detected many times. The chain carries TRBV2 and TRBJ2-1; D gene uncertain. V lost 7 bases, J lost 10 bases, and 11 bases lay in between. Germline V gives CDR1 SNHLY, CDR2 FYNNEI. The CDR3 loop spans 11 amino acids. The CDR3 is CASKTDGEQFF. In DNA, the CDR3 is TGTGCCAGCAAGACTGACGGGGAGCAGTTCTTC. The full variable domain, with the rest looked up from reference TRBV2 and TRBJ2-1, is EPEVTQTPSHQVTQMGQEVILRCVPISNHLYFYWYRQILGQKVEFLVSFYNNEISEKSEIFDDQFSVERPDGSNFTLKIRSTKLEDSAMYFCASKTDGEQFFGPGTRLTVL.

In its sample, this clonotype was seen many times. V usage is TRBV27 and J usage is TRBJ1-5, with 10 bases aligning to TRBD1. The length of the CDR3 is 19 residues. Germline loops: CDR1 MNHEY, CDR2 SMNVEV (reference sequence). J lost 1 base, V lost 3 bases, and 12 bases had no gene match. This chain's CDR3 is CASSFPGTGVRESNQPQHF. CDR3 in DNA: TGTGCCAGCAGTTTTCCCGGGACAGGGGTAAGGGAGAGCAATCAGCCCCAGCATTTT.

A note on this clonotype: A read error is likely here: a far larger clone is one base away. The V and J genes are TRBV5-1 and TRBJ2-7; maybe TRBD2 (5 bases). The CDR3 loop spans 13 amino acids. Per the germline V gene, CDR1 is SGHRS and CDR2 is YFSETQ. DNA of the CDR3: TGTGCCAGCAGCTTGGTATCCGGCGGGGAGCAGTACTTC. It specifies CASSLVSGGEQYF.

This clonotype came up many times. The chain combines TRBV30 with TRBJ1-5; weak D call: TRBD1 (5 bases). The ends were cut back, 2 bases at V and 6 bases at J, with 20 bases in the middle. Germline assignment: CDR1 GTSNPN and CDR2 SVGIG (reference sequence). The length of the CDR3 is 16 residues. CDR3 sequence: CAWSHKQVLFSQPQHF. CDR3 nucleotides: TGTGCCTGGAGTCACAAACAGGTGCTATTTAGTCAGCCCCAGCATTTT.

This clonotype was counted many times. J is TRBJ1-3 and V is TRBV12-3 or TRBV12-4; D call uncertain. The CDR3 is made up of 16 amino acids. Trimming cost V 1 base and J 0 bases, with 10 bases left between them. The CDR3 DNA follows: TGTGCCAGCAGTTTAGTGAAAGACCTCTCTGGAAACACCATATATTTT. Protein: CASSLVKDLSGNTIYF.

This clonotype showed up just a few times. The chain is built from TRBV30 and TRBJ2-1, with TRBD2 matching over 7 bases. The V gene's germline CDR1 is GTSNPN and CDR2 SVGIG (reference sequence). The CDR3 spans 15 residues. V trimming: 2 bases; J trimming: 9 bases; junction bases outside the gene matches: 13. The CDR3 reads CAWSQTSPGAGEQFF. The DNA of the CDR3 is TGTGCCTGGAGTCAGACTAGCCCCGGCGCGGGTGAGCAGTTCTTC.

The table lists this clonotype with many counts. CDR3 DNA sequence: TGTGCAACGGACAGGCTCACTGAAGCTTTCTTT. Its translation: CATDRLTEAFF. This rearrangement joins TRBV2 to TRBJ1-1; 7 bases are shared with TRBD1. Germline lookup yields CDR1 SNHLY and CDR2 FYNNEI. The CDR3 length is 11 residues.

In its sample, this clonotype was seen many times. This chain joins TRBV28 and TRBJ1-4; D might be TRBD1 (5 bases). The CDR3 runs 16 residues. Germline values: CDR1 MDHEN, CDR2 SYDVKM. Trimming cost V 7 bases and J 7 bases, with 22 bases left between them. The CDR3 spells CASTNQWARVGEKLFF. The CDR3 region has the DNA TGTGCCAGCACCAATCAGTGGGCCAGGGTTGGTGAAAAACTGTTTTTT. The full variable domain, with the rest looked up from reference TRBV28 and TRBJ1-4, is DVKVTQSSRYLVKRTGEKVFLECVQDMDHENMFWYRQDPGLGLRLIYFSYDVKMKEKGDIPEGYSVSREKKERFSLILESASTNQTSMYLCASTNQWARVGEKLFFGSGTQLSVL.

This clonotype showed up many times. The chain is built from TRBV25-1 and TRBJ2-1, with 10 bases identical to TRBD2. CDR1 is MGHDK and CDR2 is SYGVNS in the germline V gene. CDR3 length: 16 amino acids. Germline trimming cut 8 bases from V and 1 base from J; bases unmatched to any gene: 8. The CDR3: CASGLLAGISYNEQFF. CDR3 in DNA: TGTGCCAGCGGCTTACTAGCGGGGATATCCTACAATGAGCAGTTCTTC. Drawing the rest from reference TRBV25-1 and TRBJ2-1, the complete variable domain is EADIYQTPRYLVIGTGKKITLECSQTMGHDKMYWYQQDPGMELHLIHYSYGVNSTEKGDLSSESTVSRIRTEHFPLTLESARPSHTSQYLCASGLLAGISYNEQFFGPGTRLTVL.

This clonotype was counted many times. V usage is TRBV15 and J usage is TRBJ1-1; no definite D call. Germline CDR1 and CDR2: LNHNV and YYDKDF (reference sequence). There are 13 residues in the CDR3. V lost 1 base and J 5 bases, leaving 8 bases between the germline ends. CDR3 DNA sequence: TGTGCCACCAGCAGAGCCCCTTTGACTGAAGCTTTCTTT. Protein product: CATSRAPLTEAFF.

The table lists this clonotype with a few counts. The gene calls are TRBV15 and TRBJ2-1; TRBD1 or TRBD2 may be the D gene (5 bases each). The CDR3 totals 12 residues. V lost 0 bases and J 11 bases, leaving 8 bases between the germline ends. Germline values: CDR1 LNHNV, CDR2 YYDKDF (reference sequence). The CDR3: CATSRDWGKQFF. For the CDR3, the DNA is TGTGCCACCAGCAGAGATTGGGGGAAGCAGTTCTTC.